The entry below describes one TCR beta chain. The antigen remains undetermined. The sample is drawn from a study of blood T cells in healthy people across ages. Study-wide results and caveats: The lack of PBMC sorting stopped any conclusive naive versus antigen-experienced comparison. A strong correlation was found between TCR beta diversity and the percentage of naive T cells.

V was pared by 6 bases and J by 10 bases, with 10 bases between. The CDR3 sequence is 12 residues long. The second PCR ran roughly 6 to 11 cycles with a sample-barcoded 5' primer and J-beta primers. TCRdb ran MiXCR on the 5' RACE reads and lists one entry per CDR3 protein. Of approximately 1,700,000 distinct CDR3 sequences listed, more than 35% are singletons. This TCR was sampled from a human donor in good health. The chain is built from TRBV12-3 or TRBV12-4 and TRBJ1-6, with unresolved D. Source material: blood. The CDR3 here is CASSHGASPLHF. The CDR3 bases are TGTGCCAGCAGCCACGGAGCCTCACCCCTCCACTTT.